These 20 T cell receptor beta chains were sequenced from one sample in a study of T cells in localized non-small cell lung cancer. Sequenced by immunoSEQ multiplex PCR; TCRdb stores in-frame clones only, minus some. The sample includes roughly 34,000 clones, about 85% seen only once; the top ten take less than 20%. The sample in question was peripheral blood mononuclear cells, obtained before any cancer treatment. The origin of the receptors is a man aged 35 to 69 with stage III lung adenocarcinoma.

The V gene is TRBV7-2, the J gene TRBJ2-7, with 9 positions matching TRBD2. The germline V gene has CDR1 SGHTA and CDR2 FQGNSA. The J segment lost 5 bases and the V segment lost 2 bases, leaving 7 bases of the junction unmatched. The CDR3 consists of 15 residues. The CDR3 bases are TGTGCCAGCAGCTTAAAGCGGGGGGCCGGCCACGAGCAGTACTTC. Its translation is CASSLKRGAGHEQYF.

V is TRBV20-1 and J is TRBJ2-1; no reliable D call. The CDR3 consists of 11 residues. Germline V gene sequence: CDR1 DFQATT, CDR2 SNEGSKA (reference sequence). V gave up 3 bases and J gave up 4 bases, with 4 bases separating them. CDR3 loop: CSASRYNEQFF. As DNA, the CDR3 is TGCAGTGCTAGTCGTTACAATGAGCAGTTCTTC.

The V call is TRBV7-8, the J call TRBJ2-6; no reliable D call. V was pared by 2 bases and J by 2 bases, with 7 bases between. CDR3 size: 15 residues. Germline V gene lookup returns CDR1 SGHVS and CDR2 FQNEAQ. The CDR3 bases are TGTGCCAGCAGCTTAAGTGGGCCTGGGGCCAACGTCCTGACTTTC. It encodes CASSLSGPGANVLTF.

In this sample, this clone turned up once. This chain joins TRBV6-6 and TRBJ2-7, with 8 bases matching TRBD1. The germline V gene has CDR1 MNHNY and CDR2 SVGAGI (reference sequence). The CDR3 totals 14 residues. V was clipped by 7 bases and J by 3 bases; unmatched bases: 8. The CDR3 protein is CASTPGQAYYEQYF. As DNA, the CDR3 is TGTGCCAGCACCCCGGGACAGGCCTACTACGAGCAGTACTTC.

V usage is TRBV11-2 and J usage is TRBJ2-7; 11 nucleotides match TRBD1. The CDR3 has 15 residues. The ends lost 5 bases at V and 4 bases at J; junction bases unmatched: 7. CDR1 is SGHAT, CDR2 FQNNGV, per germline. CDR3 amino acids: CASSNRDRGAYEQYF. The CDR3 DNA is TGTGCCAGCAGCAACCGGGACAGGGGGGCGTACGAGCAGTACTTC.

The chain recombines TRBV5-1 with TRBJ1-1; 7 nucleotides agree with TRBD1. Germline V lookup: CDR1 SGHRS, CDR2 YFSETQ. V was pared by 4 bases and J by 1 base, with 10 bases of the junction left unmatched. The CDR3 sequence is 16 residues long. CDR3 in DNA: TGCGCCAGCAGCCCGGGAACGGGACAGCCGAACACTGAAGCTTTCTTT. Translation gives CASSPGTGQPNTEAFF.

The CDR3 region has the DNA TGTGCCAGCAGCTTGTCTGGGCCTGCAACTAATGAAAAACTGTTTTTT. Protein product: CASSLSGPATNEKLFF. The chain combines TRBV5-6 with TRBJ1-4, with D uncertain. Germline lookup yields CDR1 SGHDT and CDR2 YYEEEE. CDR3 length: 16 residues. The V gene lost 1 base and the J gene lost 0 bases, with 10 bases spanning the gap.

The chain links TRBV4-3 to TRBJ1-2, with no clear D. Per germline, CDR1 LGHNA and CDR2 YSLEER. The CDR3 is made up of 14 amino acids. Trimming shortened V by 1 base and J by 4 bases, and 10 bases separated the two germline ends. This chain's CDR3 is CASSQVDGFYGYTF. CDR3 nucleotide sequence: TGCGCCAGCAGCCAAGTTGACGGATTCTATGGCTACACCTTC.

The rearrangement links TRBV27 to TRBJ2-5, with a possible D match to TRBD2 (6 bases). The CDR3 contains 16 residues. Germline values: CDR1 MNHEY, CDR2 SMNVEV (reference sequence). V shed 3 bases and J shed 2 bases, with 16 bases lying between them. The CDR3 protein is CASSFRQGLLQETQYF. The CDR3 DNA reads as TGTGCCAGCAGTTTTCGGCAGGGACTCCTACAAGAGACCCAGTACTTC.

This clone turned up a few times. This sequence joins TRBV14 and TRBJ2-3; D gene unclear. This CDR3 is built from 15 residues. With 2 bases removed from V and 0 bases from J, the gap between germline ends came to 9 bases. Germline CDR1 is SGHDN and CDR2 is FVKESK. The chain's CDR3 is CASSQQLSSTDTQYF. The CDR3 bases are TGTGCCAGCAGCCAACAGCTTTCTAGCACAGATACGCAGTATTTT.

In nucleotides, the CDR3 is TGTGCCAGCTCAGCATTGGGGGGTTTCCGGGACAGGGGACACGAGCAGTACTTC. Translation: CASSALGGFRDRGHEQYF. The rearrangement uses TRBV18 and TRBJ2-7; 10 bases map to TRBD1. This CDR3 comprises 18 residues. Germline trimming cut 5 bases from V and 5 bases from J; bases unmatched to any gene: 18. Germline V CDR1 and CDR2: KGHSH, LQKENI.

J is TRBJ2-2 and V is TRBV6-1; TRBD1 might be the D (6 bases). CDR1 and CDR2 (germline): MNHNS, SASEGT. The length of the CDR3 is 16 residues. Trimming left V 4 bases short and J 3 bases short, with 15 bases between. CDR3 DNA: TGTGCCAGCAGTGCAAAAGGGGGTAGCCACACCGGGGAGCTGTTTTTT. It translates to CASSAKGGSHTGELFF.

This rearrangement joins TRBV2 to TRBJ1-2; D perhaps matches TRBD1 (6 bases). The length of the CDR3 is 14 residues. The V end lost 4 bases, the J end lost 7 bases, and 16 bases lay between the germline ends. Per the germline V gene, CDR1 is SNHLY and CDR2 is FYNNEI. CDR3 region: CASSVGGGVAGYTF. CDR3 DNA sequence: TGTGCCAGCAGTGTTGGAGGGGGAGTCGCTGGCTACACCTTC.

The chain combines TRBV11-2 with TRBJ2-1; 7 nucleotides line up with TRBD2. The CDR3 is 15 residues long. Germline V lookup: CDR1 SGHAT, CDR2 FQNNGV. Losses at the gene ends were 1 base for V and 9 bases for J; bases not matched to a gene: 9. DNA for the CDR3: TGTGCCAGCAGCTTAGGGATCGGTTCGGGGGGTGAGCAGTTCTTC. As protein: CASSLGIGSGGEQFF.

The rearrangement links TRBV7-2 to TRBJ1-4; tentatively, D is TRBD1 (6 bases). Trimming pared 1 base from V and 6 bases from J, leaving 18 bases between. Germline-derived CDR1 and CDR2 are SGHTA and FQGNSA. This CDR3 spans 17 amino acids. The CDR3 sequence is CASSLGTKTGRDEKLFF. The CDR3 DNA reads TGTGCCAGCAGCTTAGGGACGAAGACAGGACGGGATGAAAAACTGTTTTTT.

The CDR3: CSVEGWTENYGYTF. The DNA for the CDR3 is TGCAGCGTTGAAGGCTGGACCGAGAACTATGGCTACACCTTC. This chain links TRBV29-1 with TRBJ1-2; the D is unclear. Trimming pared 1 base from V and 2 bases from J, leaving 11 bases between. Germline loops: CDR1 SQVTM, CDR2 ANQGSEA. This CDR3 region has 14 residues.

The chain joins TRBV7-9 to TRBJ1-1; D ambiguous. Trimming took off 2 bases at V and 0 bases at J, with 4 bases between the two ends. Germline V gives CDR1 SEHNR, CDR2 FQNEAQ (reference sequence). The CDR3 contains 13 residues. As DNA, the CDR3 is TGTGCCAGCAGCTTAATCGTGAACACTGAAGCTTTCTTT. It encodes CASSLIVNTEAFF.

CDR3 region: CASSPETGRGKETQYF. The CDR3, as DNA: TGTGCCAGCAGCCCCGAGACAGGGAGGGGGAAAGAGACCCAGTACTTC. The chain employs TRBV7-2 and TRBJ2-5; perhaps D is TRBD1 or TRBD2 (7 bases each). This CDR3 has 16 amino acids. CDR1 and CDR2 from the germline V gene are SGHTA and FQGNSA. Trimming took 5 bases from V and 3 from J, leaving 19 bases between them. Complete variable domain (other parts from reference TRBV7-2 and TRBJ2-5): GAGVSQSPSNKVTEKGKDVELRCDPISGHTALYWYRQSLGQGLEFLIYFQGNSAPDKSGLPSDRFSAERTGGSVSTLTIQRTQQEDSAVYLCASSPETGRGKETQYFGPGTRLLVL.

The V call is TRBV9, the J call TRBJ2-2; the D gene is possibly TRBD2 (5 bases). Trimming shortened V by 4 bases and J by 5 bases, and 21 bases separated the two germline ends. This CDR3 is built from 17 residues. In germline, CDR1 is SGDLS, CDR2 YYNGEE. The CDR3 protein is CASSPTPRAPGTGELFF. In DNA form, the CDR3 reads TGTGCCAGCAGCCCGACCCCCCGGGCCCCGGGGACCGGGGAGCTGTTTTTT.

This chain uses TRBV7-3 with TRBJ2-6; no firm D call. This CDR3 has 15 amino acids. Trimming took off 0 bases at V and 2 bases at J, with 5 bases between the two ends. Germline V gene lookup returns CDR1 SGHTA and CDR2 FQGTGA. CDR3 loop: CASSLTLPGANVLTF. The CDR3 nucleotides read TGTGCCAGCAGCTTAACGCTCCCTGGGGCCAACGTCCTGACTTTC.